This paragraph covers one T cell receptor (beta chain) sequence. With 60 Vbeta and 13 Jbeta primers, the PCR was carried out. TCRdb keeps only in-frame clones here, not all; method: immunoSEQ multiplex PCR. The sample lists under 200,000 clones, about 75% occurring once. This entry belongs to a study of cytomegalovirus exposure and HLA in healthy donors. Sequenced material: PBMCs. The sequence derives from a man aged 50 to 59 in good health and CMV-seropositive.

CDR3 nucleotides: TGTGCCAGCCTCCCCAGAGAGCGGGGGGCGGGGGGGGAGCTGTTTTTT. Translating gives CASLPRERGAGGELFF. This chain connects TRBV7-8 to TRBJ2-2; TRBD2 aligns across 9 bases. V trimming: 8 bases; J trimming: 8 bases; junction bases outside the gene matches: 15. Germline CDR1 is SGHVS and CDR2 is FQNEAQ. This CDR3 contains 16 residues.